A selection of T cell receptor beta chains follows, all from one sample in a study of technical replicates of blood from a few donors. The data were produced by immunoSEQ multiplex PCR, yet TCRdb's version contains in-frame clones alone and is incomplete. Among about 59,000 clones listed, 93% were seen once. Sequencing used PBMCs. The receptors shown here come from a human donor in good health. Some clones in this sample may be carry-over from other donors' samples. CDR3s include the opening cysteine and the closing phenylalanine or tryptophan. A D gene is named only where the DNA matches it firmly. Part of the rows lack a size; the others show once, few, many or a class for expanded clones.

d_call j_call v_call clone_size cdr3_nt cdr3_aa
NA TRBJ2-1 TRBV5-8 NA TGTGCCAGCAGCTTGCGGGGTGAGCAGTTCTTC CASSLRGEQFF
TRBD1 TRBJ2-7 TRBV30 NA TGTGCCTGGAGTGGGAGGACAGGTCTCTACGAGCAGTACTTC CAWSGRTGLYEQYF
TRBD1 TRBJ2-7 TRBV7-2 NA TGTGCCAGCAGACGACCCGGGACAGGCACCTACGAGCAGTACTTC CASRRPGTGTYEQYF
TRBD2 TRBJ2-2 TRBV30 NA TGTTCCCCTGGCCCCCCCGCTAGCGGGGGGGCTTTCGGGGAGCTGTTTTTT CSPGPPASGGAFGELFF
NA TRBJ1-4 TRBV7-2 NA TGTGCCAGCAGCGGACTTCAGGGGATTAATGAAAAACTGTTTTTT CASSGLQGINEKLFF
TRBD1 TRBJ1-1 TRBV5-1 few TGCGCCAGCAGGGATCCGAAAACAGGGGGCGGTGGGACTGAAGCTTTCTTT CASRDPKTGGGGTEAFF
TRBD2 TRBJ2-1 TRBV5-1 NA TGCGCCAGCAAACCCATGGGGACTAGCGGGGGAGGTGAGCAGTTCTTC CASKPMGTSGGGEQFF
NA TRBJ1-6 TRBV10-3 NA TGTGCCATCAGTGAAGGCGGAGTGAGCTCCTATAATTCACCCCTCCACTTT CAISEGGVSSYNSPLHF
TRBD2 TRBJ2-2 TRBV27 NA TGTGCCAGCAGTTTAGGGACTAGAGACACCGGGGAGCTGTTTTTT CASSLGTRDTGELFF
NA TRBJ1-2 TRBV7-2 NA TGTGCCAGCAGTAAACCCGGGGGAGGCCTCTATGGCTACACCTTC CASSKPGGGLYGYTF
TRBD2 TRBJ2-3 TRBV7-2 NA TGTGCCAGCAGCTTAGACGGCGGGGGAGGCGGGGATACGCAGTATTTT CASSLDGGGGGDTQYF
NA TRBJ2-7 TRBV7-9 NA TGTGCCAGCAGCCCCCGCACGGGGAACGGCTACGAGCAGTACTTC CASSPRTGNGYEQYF
NA TRBJ1-4 TRBV15 once TGTGCCACCAGCAGAGGCGGGCCGGAAAAACTGTTTTTT CATSRGGPEKLFF
NA TRBJ1-5 TRBV2 NA TGTGCCAGCACGCAGGGGCCCCAGCCCCAGCATTTT CASTQGPQPQHF
NA TRBJ2-4 TRBV5-1 NA TGCGCCAGCAGCTTGGGCAGGGATGGGGACATTCAGTACTTC CASSLGRDGDIQYF
TRBD1 TRBJ1-5 TRBV5-1 NA TGCGCCAGCAGCTTGGAAGGGGGCGAACAGCCCCAGCATTTT CASSLEGGEQPQHF
NA TRBJ2-1 TRBV11-1 NA TGTGCCAGCAGCTTAAATCTAGCACTAACTGAGCAGTTCTTC CASSLNLALTEQFF
NA TRBJ1-3 TRBV6-6 NA TGTGCCAGCAGTTACGAGGCTCAAGACTCTGGAAACACCATATATTTT CASSYEAQDSGNTIYF
NA TRBJ1-1 TRBV12-5 NA TGTGCTAGTGGTTTGGTAGTTGGCGGGGGCACTGAAGCTTTCTTT CASGLVVGGGTEAFF
NA TRBJ1-4 TRBV7-9 NA TGTGCCAGCAGCGAGCGGAGTGGCGAAAAACTGTTTTTT CASSERSGEKLFF
NA TRBJ2-7 TRBV4-1 NA TGCGCCAGCAGCCAGGGCAGGAACTCCTACGAGCAGTACTTC CASSQGRNSYEQYF
TRBD2 TRBJ2-1 TRBV5-6 NA TGTGCCAGCAGTTCACTAGCGAAAGCCTACAATGAGCAGTTCTTC CASSSLAKAYNEQFF
TRBD1 TRBJ2-5 TRBV30 once TGTGCCTGGAGTGGAGGGGGCGCGGAGACCCAGTACTTC CAWSGGGAETQYF
TRBD2 TRBJ2-1 TRBV13 NA TGTGCCAGCAGCTTTAACGGACTAGGATCCTACAATGAGCAGTTCTTC CASSFNGLGSYNEQFF
TRBD1 TRBJ1-2 TRBV9 NA TGTGCCAGCAGCCCTGGGGACAGGGATGGCTACACCTTC CASSPGDRDGYTF
NA TRBJ1-1 TRBV9 NA TGTGCCAGCAATGAGGGACTGGCTTACACTGAAGCTTTCTTT CASNEGLAYTEAFF
NA TRBJ1-3 TRBV30 NA TGTGCCTGGAGTGTCGGGGGGAACTCTGGAAACACCATATATTTT CAWSVGGNSGNTIYF
NA TRBJ2-3 TRBV15 once TGTGCCACCAGCAGAGATCGGGATAGAACAGATACGCAGTATTTT CATSRDRDRTDTQYF
NA TRBJ1-6 TRBV5-1 NA TGCGCCAGCAGCTTTGACTTAAGCTCCTATAATTCACCCCTCCACTTT CASSFDLSSYNSPLHF
NA TRBJ1-2 TRBV4-2 NA TGTGCCAGCAGCCAAGATCCGGGGAACTATGGCTACACCTTC CASSQDPGNYGYTF
NA TRBJ2-2 TRBV4-1 NA TGCGCCAGCAGCCACCGGGACATATTCACCGGGGAGCTGTTTTTT CASSHRDIFTGELFF
NA TRBJ2-7 TRBV27 NA TGTGCCAGCAGTTTACTCCTTAAAGGGGGGGTCATCTACGAGCAGTACTTC CASSLLLKGGVIYEQYF
TRBD1 TRBJ2-7 TRBV13 NA TGTGCCAGCAGCTTAGATGGACAGGGATCCTACGAGCAGTACTTC CASSLDGQGSYEQYF
TRBD1 TRBJ2-7 TRBV11-2 NA TGTGCCAGCAGCAACCTACGCGACAGGGGCTACGAGCAGTACTTC CASSNLRDRGYEQYF
NA TRBJ1-2 TRBV4-1 NA TGCGCCAGCAGCCAAAAGGGGCAGGTAGTAGGCAACTATGGCTACACCTTC CASSQKGQVVGNYGYTF
TRBD2 TRBJ2-1 TRBV29-1 NA TGCAGCGCTCCGGGACTAGCGGGAGTGATACAGTTCTTC CSAPGLAGVIQFF
TRBD1 TRBJ1-2 TRBV2 NA TGTGCCAGCAGTGAAGTAGGGGGCGGCTACACCTTC CASSEVGGGYTF
NA TRBJ2-1 TRBV4-3 NA TGCGCCAGCAGCCAAGGTTTCTTAACGGGGGATCACAATGAGCAGTTCTTC CASSQGFLTGDHNEQFF
NA TRBJ1-5 TRBV6-1 NA TGTGCCAGCAGTGAAGGCGCAGGGCCGAGGAATCAGCCCCAGCATTTT CASSEGAGPRNQPQHF
TRBD2 TRBJ2-2 TRBV6-6 NA TGTGCCAGCGGGGGGGAGACCGGGGAGCTGTTTTTT CASGGETGELFF
NA TRBJ1-1 TRBV5-1 NA TGCGCCAGCAGCCCTGATACAGGGATGAACACTGAAGCTTTCTTT CASSPDTGMNTEAFF
NA TRBJ1-3 TRBV6-5 few TGTGCCAGCAGTTACTCGTCCAGGACTGGAAACACCATATATTTT CASSYSSRTGNTIYF
TRBD2 TRBJ2-1 TRBV13 NA TGTGCCAGCAGGTTAGGGACTAGCGGGCCCCCGGATGAGCAGTTCTTC CASRLGTSGPPDEQFF
NA TRBJ2-7 TRBV6-5 NA TGTGCCAGCAGTTACTCAGGGGCAGCCTACGAGCAGTACTTC CASSYSGAAYEQYF
TRBD2 TRBJ2-1 TRBV6-6 NA TGTGCTTCTAGCGGGAGGGCCTTTTCCGAGCAGTTCTTC CASSGRAFSEQFF
TRBD1 TRBJ1-3 TRBV7-4 NA TGTGCCAGCAGCACGAACAGGGGGATGTATGGAAACACCATATATTTT CASSTNRGMYGNTIYF
TRBD1 TRBJ1-2 TRBV4-2 NA TGTGCCAGCAGCCAGCCGGGACAGGGGAATGACGGCTACACCTTC CASSQPGQGNDGYTF
NA TRBJ1-5 TRBV30 few TGTGCCTGGAGTCGGGAACAGGGCGGTCAGCCCCAGCATTTT CAWSREQGGQPQHF
TRBD2 TRBJ2-7 TRBV5-4 NA TGTGCCAGCAGCCCCGGACTAGCGGGGTCCTACGAGCAGTACTTC CASSPGLAGSYEQYF
NA TRBJ2-1 TRBV30 NA TGTGCCTGGAACCTACTGGGGGGTTACAATGAGCAGTTCTTC CAWNLLGGYNEQFF